Shown below are 29 T cell receptor beta chains from a single sample sequenced in a study of tumor and adjacent non-tumor tissue in lung cancer. Three rounds of nested PCR, following a modified ARM-PCR protocol, produced the TCRbeta library. TCRdb re-derived calls from the multiplex PCR reads in MiXCR, one entry per CDR3 protein. The sample includes roughly 75,000 distinct CDR3 sequences, 60% to 80% of them seen just once. The template was RNA from unsorted bulk tissue. What was sequenced was lung tumor tissue. These receptors all come from a woman aged 45-60 years with non-small cell lung cancer.

About this clonotype: At one end, the junction sequence differs from germline, possibly due to a read error. The chain couples TRBV29-1 to TRBJ2-5, with a possible D match to TRBD2 (6 bases). Per the germline V gene, CDR1 is SQVTM and CDR2 is ANQGSEA. The CDR3 is 14 residues long. The CDR3 sequence is CSLAANGSAETQCF. CDR3 sequence (DNA): TGCAGCTTGGCGGCCAACGGGAGCGCTGAGACCCAGTGCTTC.

Turning to this clonotype: The junction shows a germline mismatch at one end, possibly a read error. CDR3 sequence (DNA): TGTGCCAACAGTTACTCCTTTAGTAGGGTGGCTTTCTTT. This codes for CANSYSFSRVAFF. The chain links TRBV6-5 to TRBJ1-1; D ambiguous. Germline CDR1 reads MNHEY; CDR2 reads SVGAGI. The CDR3 totals 13 residues.

This clonotype is termed medium-sized. V usage is TRBV10-2 and J usage is TRBJ2-1; no reliable D call. Between the trimmed V and J ends, which lost 2 bases and 8 bases, there was a span of 7 bases. Germline V lookup: CDR1 WSHSY, CDR2 SAAADI. The CDR3 is made up of 12 amino acids. The CDR3 DNA follows: TGCGCCAGCAGTGAGGACACTTATGAGCAGTTCTTC. Residues: CASSEDTYEQFF.

Note on this clonotype: The CDR3 does not end in the conserved phenylalanine or tryptophan, so this is likely a read error. CDR3 coding DNA: TGTGCCAGCAGTGACAGGGACCAGGGGGAGCTGTTTTTG. It translates to CASSDRDQGELFL. J is TRBJ2-2 and V is TRBV6-4; TRBD1 or TRBD2 may be the D gene (5 bases each). The CDR3 loop spans 13 amino acids. CDR1 MRHNA and CDR2 SNTAGT come from the germline V gene. V lost 2 bases to trimming and J lost 8 bases, with 9 bases between them.

The chain has TRBV5-6 and TRBJ2-1; a weak D match, TRBD2 (6 bases). In germline, CDR1 is SGHDT, CDR2 YYEEEE. CDR3 length: 12 amino acids. Trimming cost V 5 bases and J 6 bases, with 9 bases left between them. In DNA form, the CDR3 reads TGTGCCAGCAGTTTGACTAGCAATGAGCAGTTCTTC. This gives the protein CASSLTSNEQFF.

The chain links TRBV11-3 to TRBJ1-1, with no clear D. Germline assignment: CDR1 SGHNT and CDR2 YENEEA. The CDR3 sequence is 13 residues long. Trimming cost V 9 bases and J 3 bases, with 14 bases left between them. CDR3 in amino acids: CASGLMCDTEAFF. The CDR3 bases are TGTGCCAGTGGCTTAATGTGTGACACTGAAGCTTTCTTT.

By share of the sample, this clonotype is medium-sized. The chain links TRBV11-2 to TRBJ2-7, with 9 bases identical to TRBD2. CDR1 and CDR2 from the germline V gene are SGHAT and FQNNGV. V shed 5 bases, J shed 3 bases, and the junction held 8 bases outside the gene matches. The CDR3 has 15 residues. This CDR3 reads CASSPLGTSIYEQYF. The DNA for the CDR3 is TGTGCCAGCAGCCCCCTCGGGACTAGCATCTACGAGCAGTACTTC.

Concerning this clonotype itself: An end of the junction differs from the germline gene, which may be a read error. The chain uses TRBV20-1 and TRBJ1-1; D may be TRBD1 (5 bases). The germline CDR1 and CDR2 sequences are DFQATT and SNEGSKA (reference sequence). The CDR3 has 13 residues. The CDR3 DNA sequence: TGCAATGCTAGAAAGGGAGGGGTGACTGAAGCTTTCTTT. This encodes CNARKGGVTEAFF.

This clonotype has at least ten counts. The chain links TRBV9 to TRBJ1-1; D remains ambiguous. Between the trimmed V and J ends, which lost 0 bases and 4 bases, there was a span of 10 bases. This CDR3 contains 14 residues. Germline loops: CDR1 SGDLS, CDR2 YYNGEE. This chain's CDR3 is CASSVGEGFTEAFF. Here the CDR3 DNA reads TGTGCCAGCAGCGTAGGAGAAGGGTTCACTGAAGCTTTCTTT.

A remark on this clonotype: This may arise from a read error, as a much more abundant clone is one base away. The chain recombines TRBV7-8 with TRBJ1-5; 8 nucleotides line up with TRBD1. CDR3 length: 15 amino acids. Germline V gives CDR1 SGHVS, CDR2 FQNEAQ. In nucleotides, the CDR3 is TGTGCCAGCGGCTTCAACCAGGGGGCGGGACAGCCCCAGCATTTT. Amino acids: CASGFNQGAGQPQHF.

For this clonotype: The CDR3 does not end in the conserved phenylalanine or tryptophan, so this is likely a read error. The genes are TRBV6-1 and TRBJ2-1; tentatively, D is TRBD1 (6 bases). The CDR3 consists of 14 residues. Per germline, CDR1 MNHNS and CDR2 SASEGT. Trimming removed 7 bases at V and 4 bases at J, with 14 bases between. The CDR3 protein is CASNGRTVYNEQFS. CDR3 nucleotide sequence: TGTGCCAGCAATGGACGGACAGTGTACAATGAGCAGTTCTCC.

Comments on this clonotype: Given a much more abundant clone one base away, this may be a read error. This chain connects TRBV28 to TRBJ1-2, with D unresolved. The CDR3 runs to 14 residues. CDR1 is MDHEN and CDR2 is SYDVKM in the germline V gene. Trimming pared 5 bases from V and 5 bases from J, leaving 15 bases between. The CDR3, as DNA: TGTGCCAGCAGTGTACCCGGGATAGAGTATGGCTACACCTTC. This encodes CASSVPGIEYGYTF.

Of note for this clonotype: Given the absence of the conserved phenylalanine or tryptophan at the CDR3 end, a read error is likely. The rearrangement joins TRBV12-3 or TRBV12-4 to TRBJ2-2, with no clear D. Trimming took off 5 bases at V and 2 bases at J, with 3 bases between the two ends. CDR3 length equals 12 residues. The CDR3 DNA reads TGTGCCAGCAGTCTCAACACCGGGGAGCTGTTTATT. Amino acid sequence: CASSLNTGELFI.

The chain combines TRBV29-1 with TRBJ2-7, with TRBD2 matching over 7 bases. The germline gives CDR1 SQVTM, CDR2 ANQGSEA. CDR3 length equals 14 residues. The V gene end was trimmed by 8 bases and the J gene end by 9 bases; junction bases not matched to a gene: 19. The CDR3 spells CSFTSGRAIHGQYF. The CDR3 bases are TGCAGCTTCACCAGTGGGAGGGCAATCCACGGGCAGTACTTC.

Points on this clonotype: Without the conserved terminal phenylalanine or tryptophan, this CDR3 likely stems from a read error. This chain connects TRBV20-1 to TRBJ2-6; TRBD2 matches 7 bases. V shed 2 bases, J shed 6 bases, and the junction held 4 bases outside the gene matches. Per germline, CDR1 DFQATT and CDR2 SNEGSKA (reference sequence). This CDR3 is 14 amino acids long. CDR3 sequence reads: CSARSGGEANVLTS. CDR3 DNA sequence: TGCAGTGCTAGATCGGGGGGTGAGGCCAACGTCCTGACTTCC.

The chain recombines TRBV28 with TRBJ2-7, with D perhaps TRBD2 (5 bases). The CDR3 runs to 15 residues. The germline V and J ends were trimmed by 6 bases and 0 bases, with 15 bases remaining between them. Germline lookup yields CDR1 MDHEN and CDR2 SYDVKM. The CDR3 DNA sequence: TGTGCCAGCAGCTCCGGGGTGAGCTTCTCCTACGAGCAGTACTTC. Protein: CASSSGVSFSYEQYF.

As regards this clonotype: This may stem from a read error, because a much larger clone lies one nucleotide away. J is TRBJ2-3 and V is TRBV5-1; 8 bases match TRBD2. The V segment lost 3 bases and the J segment 2 bases; nucleotides outside the gene matches: 5. Germline-derived CDR1 and CDR2 are SGHRS and YFSETQ. The CDR3 spans 15 residues. The CDR3 loop is CASSSTGGDTDTQYF. The CDR3 nucleotides are TGCGCCAGCAGCTCCACGGGGGGGGACACAGATACGCAGTATTTT. The variable domain in full, completed from reference TRBV5-1 and TRBJ2-3, reads KAGVTQTPRYLIKTRGQQVTLSCSPISGHRSVSWYQQTPGQGLQFLFEYFSETQRNKGNFPGRFSGRQFSNSRSEMNVSTLELGDSALYLCASSSTGGDTDTQYFGPGTRLTVL.

In the case of this clonotype: At one of its ends the junction is not consistent with the germline gene, which may arise from a read error. V gene TRBV10-3 combines with J gene TRBJ2-3; TRBD2 is a possible D gene (5 bases). The CDR3 runs 13 residues. Germline CDR1 ENHRY, CDR2 SYGVKD. The CDR3 DNA follows: TGTGCCATCAGTGAGCTCAAGGGAGATACGCAATATTTT. This codes for CAISELKGDTQYF.

This clonotype came up once. This may arise from a read error, as a much more abundant clone is one base away. The chain links TRBV28 to TRBJ1-4, with D possibly matching TRBD1 (5 bases). The CDR3 covers 15 residues. The germline V gene encodes CDR1 MDHEN and CDR2 SYDVKM. CDR3 amino acids: CANSSASQGGEKLFF. Here the CDR3 DNA reads TGTGCCAACAGTTCCGCGAGCCAGGGAGGGGAAAAACTGTTTTTT. The complete variable domain, with remaining parts taken from reference TRBV28 and TRBJ1-4, reads DVKVTQSSRYLVKRTGEKVFLECVQDMDHENMFWYRQDPGLGLRLIYFSYDVKMKEKGDIPEGYSVSREKKERFSLILESASTNQTSMYLCANSSASQGGEKLFFGSGTQLSVL.

For this clonotype: One junction end does not reproduce the germline sequence, and a read error may be involved. The chain is built from TRBV12-3 or TRBV12-4 and TRBJ2-1, with 7 positions matching TRBD2. CDR3 size: 14 residues. This CDR3 reads CASSRRTSGNGQFF. CDR3 sequence (DNA): TGTGCCAGCAGTCGCCGGACTAGTGGCAATGGGCAGTTCTTC.

This clonotype was counted a few times. Being one base from a much bigger clone, this may be a read error. Without the conserved terminal phenylalanine or tryptophan, this CDR3 likely stems from a read error. This chain uses TRBV28 with TRBJ2-1; the match to TRBD2 covers 13 bases. The germline V gene encodes CDR1 MDHEN and CDR2 SYDVKM. The CDR3 runs 19 residues. As DNA, the CDR3 is TGTGGATCCCGGGGCACTAGCGGGAGGGCCATCGATGGGGGGGATGAGCAGTTCTCC. Its protein product is CGSRGTSGRAIDGGDEQFS.

Note on this clonotype: A junction end diverges from the germline sequence, so it may reflect a read error. The rearrangement joins TRBV12-3 or TRBV12-4 to TRBJ2-1; D ambiguous. This CDR3 has 10 amino acids. In nucleotides, the CDR3 is TGTGCCAGTAGTTTTAATGAGCGGTTCTTC. Translated, it gives CASSFNERFF.

This clonotype was observed at least ten times. V usage is TRBV6-6 and J usage is TRBJ1-4; no definite D call. The V gene's germline CDR1 is MNHNY and CDR2 SVGAGI (reference sequence). The V and J ends lost 0 bases and 7 bases respectively, with 12 bases between them. This CDR3 has 15 amino acids. The CDR3 nucleotides are TGTGCCAGCAGTTACTCTGGAGAGGTCGGTGAAAAACTGTTTTTT. Translating gives CASSYSGEVGEKLFF.

Many counts were recorded for this clonotype. J is TRBJ2-5 and V is TRBV7-9, with 7 bases that match TRBD1. V gave up 6 bases and J gave up 2 bases; unmatched junction bases: 6. The CDR3 runs to 14 residues. CDR1 is SEHNR, CDR2 FQNEAQ, per germline (reference sequence). CDR3 residues: CASSRDSNQETQYF. The CDR3 DNA reads TGTGCCAGCAGTCGGGACAGCAATCAAGAGACCCAGTACTTC.

Concerning this clonotype: The CDR3 does not end in the conserved phenylalanine or tryptophan, so this is likely a read error. The DNA is omitted, as the CDR3 cannot be located on it reliably, and the CDR3 follows TCRdb's listing. The V call is TRBV11-2, the J call TRBJ2-5; the table calls TRBD2, which could not be checked here. Germline values: CDR1 SGHAT, CDR2 FQNNGV. Both ends counted, the CDR3 spans 16 residues. The CDR3 is CACSLRTGTSLETQYS.

Comment on this clonotype: A read error is likely, as this CDR3 ends without the conserved phenylalanine or tryptophan. The rearrangement uses TRBV6-6 and TRBJ2-7; 9 nucleotides match TRBD2. Germline lookup yields CDR1 MNHNY and CDR2 SVGAGI (reference sequence). The CDR3 is made up of 15 amino acids. CDR3 protein: CASSLGTSTTYDQYS. The CDR3 DNA is TGTGCCAGCAGTCTCGGGACTAGCACGACCTACGATCAGTACTCC.

With regard to this clonotype: The junction differs from germline at one of its ends, possibly a read error. The rearrangement links TRBV6-5 to TRBJ1-3; D not resolved. The germline V gene has CDR1 MNHEY and CDR2 SVGAGI. The CDR3 has 15 amino acids. The CDR3 DNA follows: TGTACCAGCAGTTATGTTCCTGTCTCTGGAAACACCATATATTTT. Its protein product is CTSSYVPVSGNTIYF.

Of note for this clonotype: One end of the junction fails to match germline, which may point to a read error. The chain employs TRBV10-1 and TRBJ2-1, with D maybe TRBD2 (5 bases). The germline V gene has CDR1 WNHNN and CDR2 SYGVQD (reference sequence). The CDR3 is made up of 15 amino acids. The CDR3 spells CAISESVEGYSEQFF. CDR3 DNA sequence: TGCGCCATCAGTGAGTCGGTCGAGGGATACAGTGAGCAGTTCTTC.

The rearrangement links TRBV11-2 to TRBJ2-7, with D perhaps TRBD2 (6 bases). Trimming took off 1 base at V and 0 bases at J, with 10 bases between the two ends. CDR1 and CDR2 (germline): SGHAT, FQNNGV. This CDR3 spans 15 amino acids. CDR3 in DNA: TGTGCCAGCAGCTTAGCTCCTAGCGACTCCTACGAGCAGTACTTC. Its protein is CASSLAPSDSYEQYF.